This T cell receptor (beta chain) was sequenced in a study of cytomegalovirus exposure and HLA in healthy donors. The study's findings and limits: Several of the most significant clusters appeared linked to common viral pathogens, based on a later analysis.

Donors were nominally healthy when sampled, though unrecorded immune exposures were likely. 60 Vbeta and 13 Jbeta primers were used in PCR. Original methodology: Later reanalysis found tens of millions of unique TCR beta chains, around 9.9 million of them shared. Clones were read by immunoSEQ multiplex PCR, and TCRdb kept only the in-frame ones, dropping some. The V and J calls and clone size are taken from that table; D and trimming were inferred from the DNA. The sample consists of roughly 170,000 clones, approximately 81% of them appearing once. V shed 2 bases, J shed 4 bases, and the junction held 5 bases outside the gene matches. This CDR3 contains 15 residues. The V gene's germline CDR1 is MNHNS and CDR2 SASEGT. In the case of this clone: The antigen is not known.

Sequences were obtained from PBMCs. The V and J genes are TRBV6-1 and TRBJ1-5; 7 bases agree with TRBD1. This receptor was taken from a male donor in good health and CMV-seronegative. The chain's CDR3 is CASSESQGWNQPQHF. CDR3 in DNA: TGTGCCAGCAGTGAATCACAGGGGTGGAATCAGCCCCAGCATTTT.